These 8 T cell receptor beta chains share one sample of origin, sequenced in a study of beta chain features in type 1 diabetes. The authors reverse transcribed all of the isolated RNA, so sequencing captured expressed TCRB transcripts. TCRdb's copy holds only in-frame clones and misses some; the assay was immunoSEQ multiplex PCR. The profile covers about 320,000 clones, with around 15% appearing a single time and over 5.5% taken by the ten largest. Source material: central memory CD4+ T cells from blood. These TCRs come from a man younger than 40 in good health.

This clone has just a few counts. J is TRBJ2-7 and V is TRBV5-4; 9 bases are a match to TRBD1. Germline CDR1 and CDR2: SGHNT and YYREEE (reference sequence). V was pared by 3 bases and J by 3 bases, with 7 bases of the junction left unmatched. The CDR3 runs 15 residues. The CDR3 DNA reads as TGTGCCAGCAGCTCGGACAGGGGCAATTTCTACGAGCAGTACTTC. Its translation is CASSSDRGNFYEQYF.

In its sample, this clone was seen many times. The chain carries TRBV4-1 and TRBJ1-2; no clear D gene. Germline-derived CDR1 and CDR2 are MGHRA and YSYEKL. The CDR3 contains 14 residues. The ends were cut back, 1 base at V and 1 base at J, with 7 bases in the middle. The CDR3: CASSQVTGNYGYTF. DNA of the CDR3: TGCGCCAGCAGCCAAGTGACCGGTAACTATGGCTACACCTTC.

CDR3: CASSYRDLNGKLFF. The CDR3, as DNA: TGTGCCAGCAGTTATAGGGACCTTAATGGGAAACTGTTTTTT. This chain links TRBV6-5 with TRBJ1-4; D might be TRBD1 (5 bases). The CDR3 is 14 residues long. Looked up from germline, CDR1 is MNHEY and CDR2 is SVGAGI. The germline V and J ends were trimmed by 3 bases and 11 bases, with 16 bases remaining between them.

The J gene is TRBJ2-1, the V gene TRBV9, with 10 bases aligning to TRBD2. With 3 bases clipped from V and 6 bases from J, the junction kept 9 bases outside the gene matches. This CDR3 contains 16 residues. Germline values: CDR1 SGDLS, CDR2 YYNGEE. In DNA form, the CDR3 reads TGTGCCAGCAGCGGCGGATCTAGCGGGAGATTCAATGAGCAGTTCTTC. It is translated as CASSGGSSGRFNEQFF. The variable domain in full, with the rest retrieved from reference TRBV9 and TRBJ2-1, is DSGVTQTPKHLITATGQRVTLRCSPRSGDLSVYWYQQSLDQGLQFLIQYYNGEERAKGNILERFSAQQFPDLHSELNLSSLELGDSALYFCASSGGSSGRFNEQFFGPGTRLTVL.

This clone has a handful of counts. This chain connects TRBV7-2 to TRBJ2-7; D perhaps matches TRBD1 (5 bases). Per the germline V gene, CDR1 is SGHTA and CDR2 is FQGNSA. This CDR3 is 14 amino acids long. V was shortened by 3 bases and J by 2 bases, with 11 bases between the two germline ends. CDR3 nucleotides: TGTGCCAGCAGCTTCACGCAGGGTCCCTACGAGCAGTACTTC. Its protein product is CASSFTQGPYEQYF.

This chain links TRBV21-1 with TRBJ2-7; the table names TRBD2, a call not compared with the DNA. TRBV21-1 corresponds to a pseudogene. The CDR3 length is 16 residues. CDR3 sequence reads: CASSSVPREGPYEQYV. The CDR3 region has the DNA TGTGCCAGCAGCTCCGTCCCCAGGGAGGGGCCCTACGAGCAGTACGTC.

The chain carries TRBV5-6 and TRBJ2-3, with no clear D. The V end was cut by 2 bases, the J end by 2 bases, with 12 bases between. Germline CDR1 reads SGHDT; CDR2 reads YYEEEE. CDR3 length: 15 residues. CDR3 DNA sequence: TGTGCCAGCAGCTTCATCGTCCAGATCACAGATACGCAGTATTTT. This translates into CASSFIVQITDTQYF.

This chain links TRBV4-3 with TRBJ2-1; 8 bases agree with TRBD2. Germline CDR1 is LGHNA and CDR2 is YSLEER. CDR3 length: 15 residues. V was clipped by 2 bases and J by 9 bases; unmatched bases: 9. The CDR3 region is CASSQWGLVVGEQFF. CDR3 DNA: TGCGCCAGCAGCCAATGGGGACTAGTTGTCGGTGAGCAGTTCTTC.